This T cell receptor beta chain was identified in a study of T cell responses to AZD1222 COVID-19 vaccine. General study points: Targets within unmutated variant regions were reportedly found for nearly half of spike-specific TCRs. Along spike, vaccine-associated CD4 TCRs were found throughout, with dominance at 160-218 and 743-854. Only five or six individuals given AZD1222 were seropositive at baseline.

The assay was immunoSEQ multiplex PCR, and TCRdb's table has in-frame clones only and misses some. Altogether about 120,000 clones are present, around 87% being singletons, with the ten largest covering 8% to 13%. Germline V CDR1 and CDR2: MNHEY, SVGAGI. CDR3 size: 16 residues. V dropped 0 bases and J dropped 5 bases, with 14 bases sitting between them. Remarks on this clone: No antigen is known for it.

The sample was peripheral blood, taken on day 0 of AZD1222 vaccination. This chain joins TRBV6-5 and TRBJ1-5, with D uncertain. This clonotype was sampled from an adult in good health. DNA of the CDR3: TGTGCCAGCAGTTACTCGTTGAGGGAGATTGATCAGCCCCAGCATTTT. Its protein product is CASSYSLREIDQPQHF.